A single T cell receptor beta chain is shown here with its context. This sample is drawn from a study of T-cell memory formation after mild COVID-19. V lost 4 bases and J lost 8; bases outside the gene matches: 14. The germline gives CDR1 SGHVS, CDR2 FNYEAQ. This CDR3 is 17 amino acids long. TCRdb independently ran MiXCR on the 5' RACE reads; one entry per CDR3 protein. Of about 140,000 distinct CDR3 sequences in the sample, roughly 14% are singletons; the top ten hold roughly an eighth. The rearrangement joins TRBV7-6 to TRBJ2-2, with TRBD1 matching 9 bases. Sample: PBMCs or a T cell subset sorted from them (not recorded which). The TCR comes from an adult woman who had mild COVID-19 (a few samples of this study predate the infection). Cell type and time point are not known. The chain's CDR3 is CASSSNLRDRVPGELFF. Here the CDR3 DNA reads TGTGCCAGCAGCTCGAACCTCCGGGACAGGGTTCCAGGGGAGCTGTTTTTT.